This T cell receptor beta chain was recovered during a study of CD8 T cells in Susac syndrome. Per the germline V gene, CDR1 is DFQATT and CDR2 is SNEGSKA (reference sequence). The V end lost 6 bases, the J end lost 5 bases, and 11 bases lay between the germline ends. This CDR3 region has 12 residues. The RNA, about 0.5 to 1 ug, was put through reverse transcription using random hexamers. MiXCR, applied by TCRdb to the immunoSEQ multiplex PCR reads, yields one record per CDR3 protein. The sample includes about 69,000 distinct CDR3 sequences, 91% of them seen just once. Sequenced input: CD8+ T cells from PBMCs. This sequence joins TRBV20-1 and TRBJ2-1, with D possibly being TRBD2 (5 bases). This sequence was found in a human donor with multiple sclerosis. The CDR3 nucleotides are TGCAGTGCCCTCCAGCGGAACAATGAGCAGTTCTTC. It specifies CSALQRNNEQFF.